Following are 8 T cell receptor beta chains from one sample sequenced in a study of cytomegalovirus exposure and HLA in healthy donors. Sequenced by immunoSEQ multiplex PCR; TCRdb stores in-frame clones only, minus some. The sample has 120,000 or so clones, about 96% seen once. The sample consisted of PBMCs. These receptors were collected from a man between 18 and 35 years old in good health and CMV-seronegative.

V usage is TRBV27 and J usage is TRBJ2-1; the D is unclear. This CDR3 contains 13 residues. Germline assignment: CDR1 MNHEY and CDR2 SMNVEV (reference sequence). Trimming took off 6 bases at V and 7 bases at J, with 13 bases between the two ends. The DNA of the CDR3 is TGTGCCAGCAGCACTCACTACCCTAATGAGCAGTTCTTC. Residues: CASSTHYPNEQFF.

The chain is built from TRBV2 and TRBJ2-5; weak D call: TRBD2 (6 bases). V was trimmed by 6 bases and J by 0 bases, leaving 11 bases between them. The CDR3 is 14 amino acids. Germline V lookup: CDR1 SNHLY, CDR2 FYNNEI. The DNA of the CDR3 is TGTGCCAGCAGCGAAAGGGACTACCAAGAGACCCAGTACTTC. Its protein is CASSERDYQETQYF.

This rearrangement joins TRBV4-3 to TRBJ2-7; 7 bases line up with TRBD2. V shed 0 bases, J shed 4 bases, and the junction held 12 bases outside the gene matches. This CDR3 spans 17 amino acids. Looked up from germline, CDR1 is LGHNA and CDR2 is YSLEER. CDR3 region: CASSQDGRGRGGYEQYF. CDR3 nucleotide sequence: TGCGCCAGCAGCCAAGATGGTCGCGGGAGAGGTGGGTACGAGCAGTACTTC.

J is TRBJ2-1 and V is TRBV28, with 10 bases identical to TRBD2. V trimming: 6 bases; J trimming: 4 bases; junction bases outside the gene matches: 9. CDR3 length: 16 amino acids. Germline V lookup: CDR1 MDHEN, CDR2 SYDVKM. The CDR3 nucleotides read TGTGCCAGCAGCCCCGCTAGCGGGAGACTATACAATGAGCAGTTCTTC. Its protein product is CASSPASGRLYNEQFF.

The rearrangement uses TRBV5-1 and TRBJ2-7, with D tentatively TRBD2 (5 bases). Germline CDR1 is SGHRS and CDR2 is YFSETQ. V was pared by 6 bases and J by 0 bases, with 13 bases between. This CDR3 spans 14 amino acids. CDR3 sequence: CASIRGPGSYEQYF. CDR3 DNA sequence: TGCGCCAGCATCCGAGGGCCAGGCTCCTACGAGCAGTACTTC.

J is TRBJ2-7 and V is TRBV11-3; 9 nucleotides match TRBD1. This CDR3 region has 17 residues. Trimming at V came to 5 bases and at J to 3 bases, leaving 14 bases not matched to a gene. Germline values: CDR1 SGHNT, CDR2 YENEEA. The CDR3 is CASSPYPTGTGFYEQYF. CDR3 bases: TGTGCCAGCAGCCCATACCCAACCGGGACAGGGTTCTACGAGCAGTACTTC.

V usage is TRBV27 and J usage is TRBJ1-5, with 7 bases lining up with TRBD1. The CDR3 sequence is 14 residues long. In germline, CDR1 is MNHEY, CDR2 SMNVEV (reference sequence). The V segment lost 5 bases and the J segment 6 bases; nucleotides outside the gene matches: 7. The CDR3 sequence: CASSPDRVGQPQHF. The DNA for the CDR3 is TGTGCCAGCAGTCCCGACAGGGTCGGTCAGCCCCAGCATTTT.

This clone occurred once. The chain employs TRBV7-9 and TRBJ2-7; weak D call: TRBD1 (5 bases). V was cut by 2 bases and J by 2 bases, with 10 bases left in between. The germline V gene has CDR1 SEHNR and CDR2 FQNEAQ (reference sequence). The CDR3 sequence is 14 residues long. The CDR3 loop reads CASSLRLGPYEQYF. The CDR3 DNA reads TGTGCCAGCAGCTTAAGGTTGGGGCCCTACGAGCAGTACTTC.